The rows below give T cell receptor beta chains drawn from one sample of a study of CD8+CD57+ T cells in acquired aplastic anemia. TCRdb reanalysed the reads using MiXCR and keeps one entry per CDR3 protein. The table lists over 150,000 distinct CDR3 sequences, about two thirds of them singletons. The sample comprised sorted CD4+, CD8+, or CD8+CD57+ T cells (not recorded which) from PBMCs. Receptors were obtained from a human donor with aplastic anemia. The CDR3 runs from the conserved cysteine through the conserved F or W. The D gene is left open where the match is weak. Clone size is stated in some rows and not others, as once, few, many or a class when expanded.

d_gene,v_gene,abundance,j_gene,CDR3aa,CDR3nt
-,TRBV7-7,-,TRBJ1-1,CASSFNMNTEAFF,TGTGCCAGCAGCTTCAACATGAACACTGAAGCTTTCTTT
-,TRBV20-1,-,TRBJ2-3,CSARDLRIHSTDTQYF,TGCAGTGCTAGAGATTTGAGGATCCATTCGACAGATACGCAGTATTTT
TRBD1,TRBV7-3,-,TRBJ1-1,CASSGELDRGAFF,TGTGCCAGCAGCGGGGAATTGGACAGGGGAGCTTTCTTT
-,TRBV7-9,-,TRBJ2-5,CASSLVTGDQYF,TGTGCCAGCAGCTTAGTTACAGGAGACCAGTACTTC
-,TRBV2,-,TRBJ2-3,CASRGGLSADTQYF,TGTGCCAGCCGTGGCGGGTTGAGCGCAGATACGCAGTATTTT
TRBD1,TRBV20-1,-,TRBJ2-7,CSARDSIYEQYF,TGCAGTGCCCGGGACAGTATCTACGAGCAGTACTTC
TRBD1,TRBV2,-,TRBJ2-2,CASLDRGNTGELFF,TGTGCCAGCCTCGACAGGGGGAACACCGGGGAGCTGTTTTTT
-,TRBV20-1,-,TRBJ2-3,CSARDSFGSHGTDTQYF,TGCAGTGCTAGAGATAGCTTTGGGAGTCACGGCACAGATACGCAGTATTTT
TRBD2,TRBV12-5,many,TRBJ2-3,CASGPPRAGGMDTQYF,TGTGCTAGTGGTCCGCCAAGAGCGGGAGGGATGGATACGCAGTATTTT
-,TRBV9,many,TRBJ1-1,CASSVGGRVGTEAFF,TGTGCCAGCAGCGTAGGGGGAAGGGTTGGGACTGAAGCTTTCTTT
-,TRBV11-1,once,TRBJ1-2,CASSLEVARYTF,TGTGCCAGCAGCCTCGAGGTGGCCAGGTACACCTTC
-,TRBV20-1,once,TRBJ2-3,CSWAGDEGDTQYF,TGCAGCTGGGCAGGGGATGAGGGAGATACGCAGTATTTT
TRBD2,TRBV11-3,-,TRBJ2-1,CASSLGRTSYNEQFF,TGTGCCAGCAGCTTAGGAAGGACTAGCTACAATGAGCAGTTCTTC
-,TRBV29-1,-,TRBJ1-2,CSVVFPGGGGYTF,TGCAGCGTTGTATTCCCGGGCGGAGGCGGCTACACCTTC
TRBD1,TRBV7-9,-,TRBJ2-7,CASSYTGEFYEQYF,TGTGCCAGCAGCTATACAGGGGAATTCTACGAGCAGTACTTC
-,TRBV24-1,few,TRBJ2-7,CATSDFAGALPYEQYF,TGTGCCACCAGTGATTTTGCAGGGGCGCTGCCCTACGAGCAGTACTTC
-,TRBV7-9,few,TRBJ2-1,CASSPTLPYEQFF,TGTGCCAGCAGCCCAACATTACCATATGAGCAGTTCTTC
-,TRBV20-1,-,TRBJ2-3,CSARAVGGSGGTDTQYF,TGCAGTGCTAGAGCGGTCGGAGGGTCCGGTGGTACAGATACGCAGTATTTT
TRBD2,TRBV7-3,-,TRBJ2-1,CASSLRGGGYNEQFF,TGTGCCAGCAGCTTACGCGGGGGGGGCTACAATGAGCAGTTCTTC
-,TRBV7-9,few,TRBJ2-5,CASHTGIQETQYF,TGTGCCAGCCACACAGGGATACAAGAGACCCAGTACTTC
-,TRBV20-1,-,TRBJ2-7,CSAPDRDLYEQYF,TGCAGTGCTCCGGACAGAGACCTCTACGAGCAGTACTTC
-,TRBV2,once,TRBJ2-1,CASPAGTYNEQFF,TGTGCCAGCCCGGCGGGGACCTACAATGAGCAGTTCTTC
-,TRBV12-3/TRBV12-4,-,TRBJ1-1,CASSFLQGYTEAFF,TGTGCCAGCAGTTTTTTACAGGGATACACTGAAGCTTTCTTT
-,TRBV20-1,-,TRBJ2-7,CSASRVLGGEQYF,TGCAGTGCGTCCAGGGTATTGGGTGGCGAGCAGTACTTC
TRBD1,TRBV7-6,-,TRBJ2-3,CASSYGQGGITDTQYF,TGTGCCAGCAGCTACGGACAGGGAGGTATTACAGATACGCAGTATTTC
TRBD1,TRBV19,-,TRBJ2-3,CASRRQGADTQYF,TGTGCCAGTAGACGACAGGGAGCAGATACGCAGTATTTT
-,TRBV12-3/TRBV12-4,-,TRBJ1-6,CASSFSGGGSPPLHF,TGTGCCAGCAGTTTCTCGGGGGGGGGGTCTCCACCCCTCCACTTT
-,TRBV19,-,TRBJ2-3,CASSTGPNTDTQYF,TGTGCCAGTAGTACGGGACCCAACACAGATACGCAGTATTTT
-,TRBV5-1,-,TRBJ2-7,CASSQGPDYEQYF,TGTGCCAGCTCCCAGGGACCGGACTACGAGCAGTACTTC
-,TRBV7-9,-,TRBJ1-5,CAGSLSNQPQHF,TGTGCCGGCAGCTTAAGCAATCAGCCCCAGCATTTT
-,TRBV12-3/TRBV12-4,-,TRBJ1-6,CASSWTVNSPLHF,TGTGCCAGCAGCTGGACAGTCAATTCACCCCTCCACTTT
-,TRBV2,-,TRBJ2-7,CASSDSLLRSYEQYF,TGTGCCAGCAGTGACTCCCTGCTTAGGAGCTACGAGCAGTACTTC
TRBD1,TRBV28,-,TRBJ1-2,CASSFGGTGNGYTF,TGTGCCAGCAGTTTTGGCGGGACAGGGAATGGCTACACCTTC
TRBD1,TRBV5-1,-,TRBJ1-2,CASSFTPGGGYTF,TGCGCCAGCAGCTTTACGCCAGGGGGTGGCTACACCTTC
TRBD2,TRBV2,few,TRBJ2-3,CAITRRGDDTDTQYF,TGTGCCATCACACGGCGGGGGGATGACACAGATACGCAGTATTTT
-,TRBV7-9,-,TRBJ1-1,CASWRRTEAFF,TGTGCCAGCTGGCGTCGCACTGAAGCTTTCTTT
-,TRBV2,few,TRBJ2-1,CASSDGQGWDEQFF,TGTGCCAGCAGTGACGGTCAGGGCTGGGATGAGCAGTTCTTC
-,TRBV4-1,-,TRBJ1-2,CASSQGGVNGYTF,TGCGCCAGCAGCCAGGGGGGCGTGAATGGCTACACCTTC
TRBD2,TRBV2,-,TRBJ2-2,CARRASGSDGTGELFF,TGTGCCAGAAGGGCGAGCGGGAGCGACGGCACCGGGGAGCTGTTTTTT
TRBD1,TRBV5-5,-,TRBJ2-6,CASSSQGAVGANVLTF,TGTGCCAGCAGCTCACAGGGGGCGGTTGGGGCCAACGTCCTGACTTTC
-,TRBV19,-,TRBJ1-2,CASSNGGVRAGYTF,TGTGCCAGTAGTAACGGGGGAGTCCGGGCTGGCTACACCTTC
-,TRBV6-2/TRBV6-3,many,TRBJ2-3,CASSSQDTQYF,TGTGCCAGCAGTTCGCAAGATACGCAGTATTTT
TRBD2,TRBV20-1,-,TRBJ2-1,CSARAWTSGRRGTEQFF,TGCAGTGCTAGGGCATGGACTAGCGGGCGGAGGGGGACTGAGCAGTTCTTC
-,TRBV6-4,few,TRBJ1-6,CASSDSRVHNSPLHF,TGTGCCAGCAGTGACAGTAGGGTTCATAATTCACCCCTCCACTTT
-,TRBV19,-,TRBJ2-3,CASSKGRSSTDTQYF,TGTGCCAGTAGTAAGGGCAGATCTAGCACAGATACGCAGTATTTT
-,TRBV7-6,-,TRBJ2-7,CASSLDQGAAYEQYF,TGTGCAAGCAGCTTAGATCAAGGGGCAGCCTACGAGCAGTACTTC
TRBD2,TRBV7-2,-,TRBJ2-5,CASSPQTSGGTQYF,TGTGCCAGCAGCCCCCAGACTAGCGGAGGGACCCAGTACTTC
TRBD2,TRBV20-1,-,TRBJ2-3,CSALAGGWTDTQYF,TGCAGTGCTTTAGCGGGGGGATGGACAGATACGCAGTATTTT
TRBD1,TRBV15,-,TRBJ1-2,CATTDTGGVIGYTF,TGTGCCACCACCGACACAGGGGGAGTGATTGGCTACACCTTC
TRBD1,TRBV19,-,TRBJ2-7,CASSIGGQTTYEQYF,TGTGCCAGCAGTATAGGGGGACAGACAACCTACGAGCAGTACTTC
TRBD2,TRBV5-4,-,TRBJ2-7,CASSWGGYEQYF,TGTGCCAGCAGCTGGGGGGGCTACGAGCAGTACTTC
TRBD1,TRBV2,-,TRBJ2-1,CASTGWGQGVSEQFF,TGTGCCAGCACCGGATGGGGACAGGGAGTGAGTGAGCAGTTCTTC
-,TRBV6-4,-,TRBJ1-6,CASSPLHF,TGTGCCAGCTCACCCCTCCACTTT
-,TRBV2,-,TRBJ1-1,CASSEGTDEAFF,TGTGCCAGCAGTGAAGGAACAGATGAAGCTTTCTTT
TRBD2,TRBV7-2,-,TRBJ2-5,CASIRRGGARETQYF,TGTGCCAGCATCCGTCGCGGGGGGGCTAGGGAGACCCAGTACTTC